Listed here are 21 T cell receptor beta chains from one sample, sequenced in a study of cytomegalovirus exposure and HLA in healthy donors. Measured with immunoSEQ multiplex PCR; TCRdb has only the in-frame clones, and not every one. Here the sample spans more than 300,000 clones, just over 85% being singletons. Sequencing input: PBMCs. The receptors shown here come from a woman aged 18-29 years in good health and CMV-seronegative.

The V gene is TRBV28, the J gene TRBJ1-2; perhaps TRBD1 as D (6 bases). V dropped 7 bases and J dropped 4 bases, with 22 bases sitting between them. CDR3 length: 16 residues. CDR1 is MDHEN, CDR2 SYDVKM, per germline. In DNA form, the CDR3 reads TGTGCCAGCATTTCCGGACAGCCCGCCGTTCTCTATGGCTACACCTTC. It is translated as CASISGQPAVLYGYTF.

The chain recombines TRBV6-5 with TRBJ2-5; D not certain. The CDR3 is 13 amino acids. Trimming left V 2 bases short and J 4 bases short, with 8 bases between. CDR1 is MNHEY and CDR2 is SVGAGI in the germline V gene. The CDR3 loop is CASSYGRRETQYF. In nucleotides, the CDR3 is TGTGCCAGCAGTTACGGGCGAAGAGAGACCCAGTACTTC.

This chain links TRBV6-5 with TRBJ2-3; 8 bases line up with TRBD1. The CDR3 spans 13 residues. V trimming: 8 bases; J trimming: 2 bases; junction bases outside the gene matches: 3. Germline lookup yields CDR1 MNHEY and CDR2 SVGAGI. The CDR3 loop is CASWDRSTDTQYF. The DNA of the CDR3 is TGTGCCAGCTGGGACAGGTCCACAGATACGCAGTATTTT.

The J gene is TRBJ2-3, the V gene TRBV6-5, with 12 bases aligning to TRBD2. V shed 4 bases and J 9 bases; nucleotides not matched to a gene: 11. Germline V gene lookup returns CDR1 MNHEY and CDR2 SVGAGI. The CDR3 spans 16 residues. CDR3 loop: CASSLTTSGSLATQYF. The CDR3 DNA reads TGTGCCAGCAGTTTGACGACTAGCGGGAGTTTAGCCACGCAGTATTTT.

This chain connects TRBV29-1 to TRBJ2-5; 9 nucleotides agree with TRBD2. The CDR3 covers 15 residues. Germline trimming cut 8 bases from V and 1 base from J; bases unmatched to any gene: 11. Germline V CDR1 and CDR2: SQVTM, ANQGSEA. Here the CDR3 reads CSSRGASGTQETQYF. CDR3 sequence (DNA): TGCAGCTCCCGCGGAGCTAGCGGGACCCAAGAGACCCAGTACTTC. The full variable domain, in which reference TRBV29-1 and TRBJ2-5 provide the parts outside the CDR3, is SAVISQKPSRDICQRGTSLTIQCQVDSQVTMMFWYRQQPGQSLTLIATANQGSEATYESGFVIDKFPISRPNLTFSTLTVSNMSPEDSSIYLCSSRGASGTQETQYFGPGTRLLVL.

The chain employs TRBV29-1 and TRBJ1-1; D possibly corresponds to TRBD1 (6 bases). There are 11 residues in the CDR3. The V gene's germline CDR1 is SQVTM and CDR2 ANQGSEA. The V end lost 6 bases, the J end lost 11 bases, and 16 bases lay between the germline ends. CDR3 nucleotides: TGCAGCGTCGCTTTACAGGGAGAGGCTTTCTTT. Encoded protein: CSVALQGEAFF.

The CDR3 protein is CASSFRTGETEAFF. The CDR3, as DNA: TGTGCCAGCAGCTTCCGAACAGGGGAAACTGAAGCTTTCTTT. The chain employs TRBV7-2 and TRBJ1-1; 7 bases map to TRBD1. Germline CDR1 reads SGHTA; CDR2 reads FQGNSA. The V and J ends lost 3 bases and 5 bases, in that order; junction bases with no gene match: 6. This CDR3 spans 14 amino acids.

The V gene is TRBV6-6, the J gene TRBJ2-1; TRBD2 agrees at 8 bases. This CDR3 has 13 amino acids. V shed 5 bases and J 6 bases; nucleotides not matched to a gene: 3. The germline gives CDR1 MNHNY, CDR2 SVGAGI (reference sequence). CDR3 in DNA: TGTGCCAGCAGTGGGACTAGACTCAATGAGCAGTTCTTC. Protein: CASSGTRLNEQFF.

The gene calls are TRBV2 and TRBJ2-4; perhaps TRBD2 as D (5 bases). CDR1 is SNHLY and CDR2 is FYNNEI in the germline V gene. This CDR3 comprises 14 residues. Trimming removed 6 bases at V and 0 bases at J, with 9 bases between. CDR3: CASSAGLAKNIQYF. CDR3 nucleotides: TGTGCCAGCAGCGCAGGACTAGCCAAAAACATTCAGTACTTC.

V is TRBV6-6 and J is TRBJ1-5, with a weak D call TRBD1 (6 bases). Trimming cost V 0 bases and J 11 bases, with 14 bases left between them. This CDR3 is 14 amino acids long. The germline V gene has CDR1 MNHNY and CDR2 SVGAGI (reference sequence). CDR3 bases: TGTGCCAGCAGTTACTCCGACAGGCGCGGGTCCCAGCATTTT. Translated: CASSYSDRRGSQHF.

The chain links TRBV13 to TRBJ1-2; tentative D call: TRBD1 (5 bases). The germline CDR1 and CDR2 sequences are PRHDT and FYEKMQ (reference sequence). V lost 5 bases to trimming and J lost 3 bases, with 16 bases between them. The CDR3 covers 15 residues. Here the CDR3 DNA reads TGTGCCAGCAGCCCACGAGGAGGGACTTACTATGGCTACACCTTC. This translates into CASSPRGGTYYGYTF.

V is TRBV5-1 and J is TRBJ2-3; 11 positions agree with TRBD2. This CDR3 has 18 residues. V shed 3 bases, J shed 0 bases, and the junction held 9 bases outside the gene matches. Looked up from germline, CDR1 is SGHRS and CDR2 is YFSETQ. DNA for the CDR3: TGCGCCAGCAGCTCGTTAGCGGGAGGGCCTGCTAGCACAGATACGCAGTATTTT. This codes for CASSSLAGGPASTDTQYF.

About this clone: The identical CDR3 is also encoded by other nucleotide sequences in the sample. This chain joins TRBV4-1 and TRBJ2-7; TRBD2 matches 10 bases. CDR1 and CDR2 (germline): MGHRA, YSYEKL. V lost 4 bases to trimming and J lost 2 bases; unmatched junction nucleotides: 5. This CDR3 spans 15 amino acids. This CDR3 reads CASSPIAGGAYEQYF. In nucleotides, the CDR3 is TGCGCCAGCAGCCCGATAGCGGGAGGCGCCTACGAGCAGTACTTC.

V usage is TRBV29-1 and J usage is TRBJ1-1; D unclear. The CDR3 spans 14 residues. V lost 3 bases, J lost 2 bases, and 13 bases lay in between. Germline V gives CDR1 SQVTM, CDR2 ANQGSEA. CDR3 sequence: CSVDSDGVNTEAFF. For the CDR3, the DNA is TGCAGCGTTGACTCTGACGGAGTAAACACTGAAGCTTTCTTT.

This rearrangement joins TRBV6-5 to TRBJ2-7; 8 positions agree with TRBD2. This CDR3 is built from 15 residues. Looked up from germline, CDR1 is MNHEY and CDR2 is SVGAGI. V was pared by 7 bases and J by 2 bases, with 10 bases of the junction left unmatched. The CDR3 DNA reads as TGTGCCAGCAAACCCCATCTAGCGGGTGCCTACGAGCAGTACTTC. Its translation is CASKPHLAGAYEQYF.

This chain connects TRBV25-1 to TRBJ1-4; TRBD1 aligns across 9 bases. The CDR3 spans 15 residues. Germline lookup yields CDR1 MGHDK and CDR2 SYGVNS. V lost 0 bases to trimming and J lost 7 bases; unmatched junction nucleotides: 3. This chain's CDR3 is CASSEYTGGFEKLFF. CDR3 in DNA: TGTGCCAGCAGTGAATACACAGGGGGCTTTGAAAAACTGTTTTTT.

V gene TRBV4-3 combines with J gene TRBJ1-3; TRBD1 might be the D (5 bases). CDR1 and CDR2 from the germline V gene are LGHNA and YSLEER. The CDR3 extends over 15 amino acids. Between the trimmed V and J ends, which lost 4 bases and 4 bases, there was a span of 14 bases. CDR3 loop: CASSLTVGAGNTIYF. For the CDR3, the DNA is TGCGCCAGCAGCCTCACCGTTGGGGCAGGAAACACCATATATTTT.

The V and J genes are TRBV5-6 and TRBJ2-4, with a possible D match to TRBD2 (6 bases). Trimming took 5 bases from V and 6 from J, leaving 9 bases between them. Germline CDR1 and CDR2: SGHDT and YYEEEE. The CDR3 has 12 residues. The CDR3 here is CASRLAGNIQYF. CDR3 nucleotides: TGTGCCAGCAGACTAGCCGGAAACATTCAGTACTTC.

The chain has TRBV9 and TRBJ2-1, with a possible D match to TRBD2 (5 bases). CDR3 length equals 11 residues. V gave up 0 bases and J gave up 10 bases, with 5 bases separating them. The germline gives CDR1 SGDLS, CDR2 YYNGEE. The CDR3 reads CASSVAGEQFF. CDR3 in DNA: TGTGCCAGCAGCGTAGCGGGAGAGCAGTTCTTC. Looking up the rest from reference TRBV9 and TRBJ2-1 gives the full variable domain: DSGVTQTPKHLITATGQRVTLRCSPRSGDLSVYWYQQSLDQGLQFLIQYYNGEERAKGNILERFSAQQFPDLHSELNLSSLELGDSALYFCASSVAGEQFFGPGTRLTVL.

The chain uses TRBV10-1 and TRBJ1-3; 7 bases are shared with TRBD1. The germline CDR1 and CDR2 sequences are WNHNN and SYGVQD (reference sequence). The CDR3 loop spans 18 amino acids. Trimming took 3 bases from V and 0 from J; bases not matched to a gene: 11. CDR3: CASSDPRQGFTSGNTIYF. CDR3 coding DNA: TGCGCCAGCAGTGACCCTCGACAGGGTTTCACCTCTGGAAACACCATATATTTT.

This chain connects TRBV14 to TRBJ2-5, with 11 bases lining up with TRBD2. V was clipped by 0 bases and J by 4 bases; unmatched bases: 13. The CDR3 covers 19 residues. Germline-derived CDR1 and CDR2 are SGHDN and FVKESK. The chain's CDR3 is CASSQDQASGRPGGETQYF. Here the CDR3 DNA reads TGTGCCAGCAGCCAAGATCAGGCTAGCGGGAGGCCAGGAGGAGAGACCCAGTACTTC.